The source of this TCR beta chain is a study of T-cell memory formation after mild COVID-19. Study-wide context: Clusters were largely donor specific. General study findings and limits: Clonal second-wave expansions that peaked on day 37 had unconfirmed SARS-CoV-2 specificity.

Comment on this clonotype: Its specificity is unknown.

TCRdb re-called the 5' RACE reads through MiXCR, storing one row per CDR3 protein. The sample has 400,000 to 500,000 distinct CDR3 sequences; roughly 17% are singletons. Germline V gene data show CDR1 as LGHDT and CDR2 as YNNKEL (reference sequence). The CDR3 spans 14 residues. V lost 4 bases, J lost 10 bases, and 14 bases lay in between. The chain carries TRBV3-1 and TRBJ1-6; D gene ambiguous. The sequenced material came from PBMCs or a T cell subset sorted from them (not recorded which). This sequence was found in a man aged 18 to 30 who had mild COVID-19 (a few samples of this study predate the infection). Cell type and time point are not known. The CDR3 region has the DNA TGTGCCAGCAGCCTAAGCACCGGGAGATCACCCCTCCACTTT. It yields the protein CASSLSTGRSPLHF.